What follows are 10 T cell receptor beta chains derived from one specimen sequenced in a study of blood T cell repertoires in COVID-19. Measured with immunoSEQ multiplex PCR; TCRdb has only the in-frame clones, and not every one. Here the sample spans roughly 120,000 clones, 90% being singletons. The sequencing input was peripheral blood. The source of these receptors is a human donor in a cohort sampled during active COVID-19.

This chain uses TRBV9 with TRBJ1-2; no definite D call. CDR3 length: 14 residues. Trimming left V 3 bases short and J 5 bases short, with 14 bases between. Germline assignment: CDR1 SGDLS and CDR2 YYNGEE. The CDR3 is CASSANPSSYGYTF. In DNA, the CDR3 is TGTGCCAGCAGCGCTAATCCTAGCTCTTATGGCTACACCTTC.

The chain combines TRBV19 with TRBJ2-7, with 7 bases identical to TRBD1. Germline assignment: CDR1 LNHDA and CDR2 SQIVND (reference sequence). The trim removed 4 bases at V and 6 bases at J, leaving 12 bases unmatched. The CDR3 contains 15 residues. The CDR3 DNA is TGTGCCAGTAGTAAGCCCTCAACAGGGGTCCCCGAGCAGTACTTC. As protein: CASSKPSTGVPEQYF.

This rearrangement joins TRBV19 to TRBJ1-5; D is possibly TRBD1 (6 bases). V was cut by 10 bases and J by 1 base, with 17 bases left in between. The V gene's germline CDR1 is LNHDA and CDR2 SQIVND (reference sequence). This CDR3 comprises 15 residues. The CDR3 region has the DNA TGTGCCACCTCACTCAGGGGAACGAGCAATCAGCCCCAGCATTTT. Residues: CATSLRGTSNQPQHF.

The chain has TRBV5-1 and TRBJ2-5; 9 nucleotides match TRBD1. This CDR3 is built from 17 residues. Germline-derived CDR1 and CDR2 are SGHRS and YFSETQ. V was clipped by 0 bases and J by 5 bases; unmatched bases: 11. This CDR3 is CASSLAIGTGGRETQYF. The CDR3 DNA is TGCGCCAGCAGCTTGGCTATCGGTACAGGGGGCCGGGAGACCCAGTACTTC.

V usage is TRBV28 and J usage is TRBJ1-5; D might be TRBD1 (6 bases). CDR3 length: 17 residues. CDR1 is MDHEN, CDR2 SYDVKM, per germline. Deletions cut 10 bases from V and 3 bases from J, with 25 bases between. The CDR3 spells CATLPIRDNWVNQPQHF. The DNA for the CDR3 is TGTGCCACCCTTCCGATTCGGGACAATTGGGTCAATCAGCCCCAGCATTTT.

V and J are TRBV15 and TRBJ1-2, with TRBD1 as a possible D gene (5 bases). The CDR3 length is 13 residues. From germline, CDR1 is LNHNV and CDR2 YYDKDF (reference sequence). V lost 7 bases to trimming and J lost 0 bases, with 9 bases between them. The CDR3 loop is CATTPGANYGYTF. CDR3 bases: TGTGCCACCACCCCGGGGGCTAACTATGGCTACACCTTC.

CDR3 coding DNA: TGTGCCAGCAGTTTCTCAGGGTATCAGCAGTACTTC. It codes for CASSFSGYQQYF. The gene calls are TRBV27 and TRBJ2-7, with D tentatively TRBD1 (5 bases). The CDR3 has 12 residues. Germline CDR1 reads MNHEY; CDR2 reads SMNVEV (reference sequence). Trimming cost V 3 bases and J 8 bases, with 11 bases left between them.

The J gene is TRBJ1-2, the V gene TRBV14, with TRBD1 as a possible D gene (6 bases). Germline V gene data show CDR1 as SGHDN and CDR2 as FVKESK. V was trimmed by 1 base and J by 3 bases, leaving 12 bases between them. The length of the CDR3 is 15 residues. CDR3 DNA: TGTGCCAGCAGCCAAGGGACAGCCCGTGACTATGGCTACACCTTC. Its translation is CASSQGTARDYGYTF.

The rearrangement links TRBV25-1 to TRBJ2-2, with 7 bases that match TRBD2. From germline, CDR1 is MGHDK and CDR2 SYGVNS. The V and J ends lost 1 base and 2 bases, in that order; junction bases with no gene match: 10. The CDR3 runs to 18 residues. DNA of the CDR3: TGTGCCAGCAGTGAATTTCGGGGGAGGGCACGAAACACCGGGGAGCTGTTTTTT. Residues: CASSEFRGRARNTGELFF. The full variable domain, rest sourced from reference TRBV25-1 and TRBJ2-2, is EADIYQTPRYLVIGTGKKITLECSQTMGHDKMYWYQQDPGMELHLIHYSYGVNSTEKGDLSSESTVSRIRTEHFPLTLESARPSHTSQYLCASSEFRGRARNTGELFFGEGSRLTVL.

V usage is TRBV7-8 and J usage is TRBJ2-7, with D perhaps matching TRBD1 (6 bases). V lost 4 bases, J lost 6 bases, and 22 bases lay in between. This CDR3 is 16 amino acids long. Germline CDR1 and CDR2: SGHVS and FQNEAQ. CDR3 sequence (DNA): TGTGCCAGCAGCTCCAGGCCAGGGGCCACGCTATCCGAGCAGTACTTC. The encoded protein is CASSSRPGATLSEQYF.